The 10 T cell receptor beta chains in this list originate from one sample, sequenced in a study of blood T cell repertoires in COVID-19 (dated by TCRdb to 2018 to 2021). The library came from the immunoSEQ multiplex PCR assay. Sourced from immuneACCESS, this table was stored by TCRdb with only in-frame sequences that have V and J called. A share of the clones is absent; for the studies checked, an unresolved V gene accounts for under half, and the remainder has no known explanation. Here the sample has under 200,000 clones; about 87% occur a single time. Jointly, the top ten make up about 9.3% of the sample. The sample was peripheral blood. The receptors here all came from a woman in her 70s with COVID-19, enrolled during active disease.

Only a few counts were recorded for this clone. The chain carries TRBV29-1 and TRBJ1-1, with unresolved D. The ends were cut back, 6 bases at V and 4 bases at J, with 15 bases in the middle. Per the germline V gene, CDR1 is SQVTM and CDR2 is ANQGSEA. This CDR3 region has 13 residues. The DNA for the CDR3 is TGCAGCGTCCCCCGGGGTGCGGCCACTGAAGCTTTCTTT. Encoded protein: CSVPRGAATEAFF.

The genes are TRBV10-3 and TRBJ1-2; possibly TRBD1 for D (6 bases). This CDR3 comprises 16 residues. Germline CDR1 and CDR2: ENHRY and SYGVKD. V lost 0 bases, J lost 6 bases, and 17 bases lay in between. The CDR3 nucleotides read TGTGCCATCAGTGAGTCGGGGACACTTGGCGAGGATGGCTACACCTTC. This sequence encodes CAISESGTLGEDGYTF.

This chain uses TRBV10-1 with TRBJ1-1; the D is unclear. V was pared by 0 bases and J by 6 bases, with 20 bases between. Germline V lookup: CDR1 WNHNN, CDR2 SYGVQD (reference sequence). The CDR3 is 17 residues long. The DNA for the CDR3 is TGCGCCAGCAGTGAGTCGAAGACTACGTGGGAGGTACCTGAAGCTTTCTTT. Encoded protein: CASSESKTTWEVPEAFF.

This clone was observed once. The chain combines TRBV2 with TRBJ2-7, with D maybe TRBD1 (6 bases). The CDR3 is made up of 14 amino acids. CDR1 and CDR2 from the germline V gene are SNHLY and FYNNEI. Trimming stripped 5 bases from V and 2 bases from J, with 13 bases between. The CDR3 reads CASSTGPGAYEQYF. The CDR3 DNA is TGTGCCAGCAGTACAGGTCCAGGGGCCTACGAGCAGTACTTC. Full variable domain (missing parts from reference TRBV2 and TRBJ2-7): EPEVTQTPSHQVTQMGQEVILRCVPISNHLYFYWYRQILGQKVEFLVSFYNNEISEKSEIFDDQFSVERPDGSNFTLKIRSTKLEDSAMYFCASSTGPGAYEQYFGPGTRLTVT.

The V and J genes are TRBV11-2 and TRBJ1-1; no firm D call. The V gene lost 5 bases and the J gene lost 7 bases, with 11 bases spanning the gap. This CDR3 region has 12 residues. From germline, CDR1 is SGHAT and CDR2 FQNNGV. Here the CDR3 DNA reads TGTGCCAGCAGCAGGAGTAGAGTTGAAGCTTTCTTT. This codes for CASSRSRVEAFF.

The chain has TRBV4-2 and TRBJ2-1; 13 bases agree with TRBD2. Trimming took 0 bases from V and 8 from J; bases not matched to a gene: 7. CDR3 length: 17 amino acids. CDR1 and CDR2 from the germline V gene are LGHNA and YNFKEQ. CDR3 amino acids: CASSQDETSGGQYEQFF. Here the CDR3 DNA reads TGTGCCAGCAGCCAAGATGAGACTAGCGGGGGGCAGTATGAGCAGTTCTTC.

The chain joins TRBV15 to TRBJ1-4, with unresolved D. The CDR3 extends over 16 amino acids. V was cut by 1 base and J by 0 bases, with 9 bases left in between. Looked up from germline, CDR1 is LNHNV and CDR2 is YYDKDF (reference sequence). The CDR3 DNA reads TGTGCCACCAGCAGAGCGAGAGGTACAACTAATGAAAAACTGTTTTTT. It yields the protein CATSRARGTTNEKLFF.

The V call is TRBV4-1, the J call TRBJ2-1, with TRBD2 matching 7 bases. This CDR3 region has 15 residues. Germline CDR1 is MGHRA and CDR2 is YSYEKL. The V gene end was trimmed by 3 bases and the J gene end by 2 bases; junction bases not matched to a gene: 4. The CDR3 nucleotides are TGCGCCAGCAGCCATCGACGGGGGGCCTACAATGAGCAGTTCTTC. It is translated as CASSHRRGAYNEQFF.

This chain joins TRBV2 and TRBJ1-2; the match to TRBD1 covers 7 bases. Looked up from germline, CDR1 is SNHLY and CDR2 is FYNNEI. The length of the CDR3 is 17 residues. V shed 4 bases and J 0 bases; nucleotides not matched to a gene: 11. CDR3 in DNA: TGTGCCAGCAGTGCATTTGACAGGGCAATAGCTAACTATGGCTACACCTTC. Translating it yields CASSAFDRAIANYGYTF.

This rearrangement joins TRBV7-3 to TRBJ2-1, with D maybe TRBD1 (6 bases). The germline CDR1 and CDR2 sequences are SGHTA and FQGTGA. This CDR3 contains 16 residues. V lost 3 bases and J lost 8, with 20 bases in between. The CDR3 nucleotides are TGTGCCAGCAGCTTTTCGGGACACGCGGCCCCGTATGAGCAGTTCTTC. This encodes CASSFSGHAAPYEQFF.